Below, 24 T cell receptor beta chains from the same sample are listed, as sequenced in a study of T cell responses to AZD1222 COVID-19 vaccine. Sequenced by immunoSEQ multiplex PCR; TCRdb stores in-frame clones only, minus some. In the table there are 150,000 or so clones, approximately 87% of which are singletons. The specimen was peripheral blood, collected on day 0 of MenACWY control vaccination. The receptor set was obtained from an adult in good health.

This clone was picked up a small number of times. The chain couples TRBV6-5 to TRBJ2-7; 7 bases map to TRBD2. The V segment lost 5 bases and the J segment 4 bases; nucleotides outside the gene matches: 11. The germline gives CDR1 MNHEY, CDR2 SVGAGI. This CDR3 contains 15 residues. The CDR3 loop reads CASSTVGGSRYEQYF. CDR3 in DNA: TGTGCCAGCAGTACCGTGGGGGGGAGTAGGTACGAGCAGTACTTC.

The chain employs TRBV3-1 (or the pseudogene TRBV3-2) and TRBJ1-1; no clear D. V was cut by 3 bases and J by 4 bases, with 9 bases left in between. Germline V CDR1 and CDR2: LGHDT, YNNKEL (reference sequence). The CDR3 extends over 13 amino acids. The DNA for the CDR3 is TGTGCCAGCAGCCACGGGGAGAGCACTGAAGCTTTCTTT. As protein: CASSHGESTEAFF.

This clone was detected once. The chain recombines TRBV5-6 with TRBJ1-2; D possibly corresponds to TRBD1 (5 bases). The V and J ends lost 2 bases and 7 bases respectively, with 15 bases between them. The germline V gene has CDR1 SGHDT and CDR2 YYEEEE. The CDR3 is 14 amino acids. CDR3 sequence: CASSFDTGLSGYTF. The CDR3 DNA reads TGTGCCAGCAGCTTTGACACAGGCCTCTCTGGCTACACCTTC.

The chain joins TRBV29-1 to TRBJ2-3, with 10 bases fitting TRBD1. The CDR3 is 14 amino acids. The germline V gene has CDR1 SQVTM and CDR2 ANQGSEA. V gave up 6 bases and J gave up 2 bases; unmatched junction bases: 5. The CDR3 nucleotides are TGCAGCGTCGCCGGGACAGGGGACACAGATACGCAGTATTTT. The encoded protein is CSVAGTGDTDTQYF.

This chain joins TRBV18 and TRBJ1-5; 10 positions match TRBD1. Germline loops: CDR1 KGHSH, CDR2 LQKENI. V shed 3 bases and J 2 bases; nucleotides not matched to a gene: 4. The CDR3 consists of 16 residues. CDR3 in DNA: TGTGCCAGCTCACCTGCCGGGACAGGGGGCAATCAGCCCCAGCATTTT. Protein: CASSPAGTGGNQPQHF.

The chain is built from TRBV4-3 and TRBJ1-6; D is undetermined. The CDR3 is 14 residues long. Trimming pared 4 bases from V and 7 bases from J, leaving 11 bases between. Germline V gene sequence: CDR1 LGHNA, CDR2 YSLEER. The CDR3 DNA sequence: TGCGCCAGCAGCCTAAGCACTGGGAATTCACCCCTCCACTTT. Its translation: CASSLSTGNSPLHF.

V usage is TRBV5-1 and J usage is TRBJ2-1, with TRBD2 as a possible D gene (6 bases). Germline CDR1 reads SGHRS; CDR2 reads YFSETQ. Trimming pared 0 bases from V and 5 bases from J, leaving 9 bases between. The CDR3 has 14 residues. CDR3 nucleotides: TGCGCCAGCAGCTTGGCCGGAGGGAACAATGAGCAGTTCTTC. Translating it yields CASSLAGGNNEQFF.

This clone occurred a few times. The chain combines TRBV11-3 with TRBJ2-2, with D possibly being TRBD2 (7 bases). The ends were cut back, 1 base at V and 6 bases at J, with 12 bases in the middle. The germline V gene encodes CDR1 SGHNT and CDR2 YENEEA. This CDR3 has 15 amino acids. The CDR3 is CASSLVRGAPGELFF. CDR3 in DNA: TGTGCCAGCAGCTTAGTTCGGGGGGCCCCCGGGGAGCTGTTTTTT.

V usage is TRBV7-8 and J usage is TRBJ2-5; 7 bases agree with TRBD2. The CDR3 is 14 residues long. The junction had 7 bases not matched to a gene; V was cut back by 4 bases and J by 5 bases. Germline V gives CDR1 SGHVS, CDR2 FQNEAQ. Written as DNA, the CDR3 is TGTGCCAGCAGCTCCGGACTAGGGAGGGAGACCCAGTACTTC. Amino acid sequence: CASSSGLGRETQYF.

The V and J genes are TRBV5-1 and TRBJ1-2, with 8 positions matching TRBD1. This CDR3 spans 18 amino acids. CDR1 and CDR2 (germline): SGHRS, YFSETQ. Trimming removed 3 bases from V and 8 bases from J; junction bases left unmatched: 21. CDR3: CASSSLDRGLFKGRGYTF. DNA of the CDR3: TGCGCCAGCAGCTCCCTCGACAGGGGTCTTTTCAAAGGGCGGGGCTACACCTTC.

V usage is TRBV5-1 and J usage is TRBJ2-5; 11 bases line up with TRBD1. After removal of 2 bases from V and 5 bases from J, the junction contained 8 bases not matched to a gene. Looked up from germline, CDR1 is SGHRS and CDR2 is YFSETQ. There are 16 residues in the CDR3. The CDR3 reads CASSLIGQGAVETQYF. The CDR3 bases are TGCGCCAGCAGCTTAATAGGACAGGGGGCGGTGGAGACCCAGTACTTC. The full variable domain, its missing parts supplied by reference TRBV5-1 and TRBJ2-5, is KAGVTQTPRYLIKTRGQQVTLSCSPISGHRSVSWYQQTPGQGLQFLFEYFSETQRNKGNFPGRFSGRQFSNSRSEMNVSTLELGDSALYLCASSLIGQGAVETQYFGPGTRLLVL.

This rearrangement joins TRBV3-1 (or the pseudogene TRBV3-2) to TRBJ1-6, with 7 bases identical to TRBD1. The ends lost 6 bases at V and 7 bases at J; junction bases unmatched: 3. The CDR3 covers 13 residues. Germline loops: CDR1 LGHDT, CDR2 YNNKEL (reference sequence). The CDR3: CASSWDSNSPLHF. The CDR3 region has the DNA TGTGCCAGCAGTTGGGACAGCAATTCACCCCTCCACTTT.

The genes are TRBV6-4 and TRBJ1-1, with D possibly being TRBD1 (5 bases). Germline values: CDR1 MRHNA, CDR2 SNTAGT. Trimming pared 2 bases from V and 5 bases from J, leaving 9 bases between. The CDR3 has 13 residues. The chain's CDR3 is CASSDVGETEAFF. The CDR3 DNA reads TGTGCCAGCAGTGACGTGGGGGAAACTGAAGCTTTCTTT.

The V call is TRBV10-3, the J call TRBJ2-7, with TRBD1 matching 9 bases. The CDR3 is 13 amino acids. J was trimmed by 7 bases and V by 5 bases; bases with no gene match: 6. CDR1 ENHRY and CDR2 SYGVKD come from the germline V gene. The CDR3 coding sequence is TGTGCCATCAGTCCGGGACAGGGTTTAGAGCAGTACTTC. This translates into CAISPGQGLEQYF.

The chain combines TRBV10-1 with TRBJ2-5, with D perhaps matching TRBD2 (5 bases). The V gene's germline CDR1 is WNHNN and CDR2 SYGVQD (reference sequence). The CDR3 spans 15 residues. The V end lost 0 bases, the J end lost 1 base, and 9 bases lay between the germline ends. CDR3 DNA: TGCGCCAGCAGTGAGTCGGCCAGCGGCCAAGAGACCCAGTACTTC. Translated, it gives CASSESASGQETQYF.

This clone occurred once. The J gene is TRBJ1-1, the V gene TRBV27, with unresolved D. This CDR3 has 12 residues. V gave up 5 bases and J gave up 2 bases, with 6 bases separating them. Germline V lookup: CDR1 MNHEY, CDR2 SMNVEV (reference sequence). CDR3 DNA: TGTGCCAGCAGTCCTGGAAACACTGAAGCTTTCTTT. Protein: CASSPGNTEAFF.

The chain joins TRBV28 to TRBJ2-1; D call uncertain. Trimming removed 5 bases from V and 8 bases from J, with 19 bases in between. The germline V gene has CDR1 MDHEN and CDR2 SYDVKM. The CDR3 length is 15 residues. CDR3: CASSISGPGYDEQFF. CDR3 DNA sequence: TGTGCCAGCAGTATTTCCGGGCCAGGTTACGATGAGCAGTTCTTC.

The CDR3 region has the DNA TGTGCCAGCAGCTTGGGTCGGGGCGCAGATACGCAGTATTTT. Amino acid sequence: CASSLGRGADTQYF. The V call is TRBV5-6, the J call TRBJ2-3; tentatively, D is TRBD1 or TRBD2 (5 bases each). The V end lost 0 bases, the J end lost 4 bases, and 9 bases lay between the germline ends. The CDR3 totals 14 residues. Germline lookup yields CDR1 SGHDT and CDR2 YYEEEE.

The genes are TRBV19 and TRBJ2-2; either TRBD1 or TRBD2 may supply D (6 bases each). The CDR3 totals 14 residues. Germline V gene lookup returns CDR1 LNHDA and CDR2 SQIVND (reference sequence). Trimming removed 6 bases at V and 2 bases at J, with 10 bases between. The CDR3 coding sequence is TGTGCCAGTAGAATCGGGGGCAACACCGGGGAGCTGTTTTTT. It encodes CASRIGGNTGELFF. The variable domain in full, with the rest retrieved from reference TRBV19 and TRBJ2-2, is DGGITQSPKYLFRKEGQNVTLSCEQNLNHDAMYWYRQDPGQGLRLIYYSQIVNDFQKGDIAEGYSVSREKKESFPLTVTSAQKNPTAFYLCASRIGGNTGELFFGEGSRLTVL.

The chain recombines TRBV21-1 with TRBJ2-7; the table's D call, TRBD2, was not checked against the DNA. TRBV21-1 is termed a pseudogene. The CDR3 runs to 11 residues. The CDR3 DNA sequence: TGTGCCAGGGACGGGGATTACGAGCAGTACGTC. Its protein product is CARDGDYEQYV.

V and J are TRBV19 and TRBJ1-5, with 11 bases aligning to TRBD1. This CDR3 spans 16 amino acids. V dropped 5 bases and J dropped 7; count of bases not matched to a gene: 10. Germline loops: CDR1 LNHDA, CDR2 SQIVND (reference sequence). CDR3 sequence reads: CASSSRDRGMGQPQHF. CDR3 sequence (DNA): TGTGCCAGTAGTTCCCGGGACAGGGGGATGGGGCAGCCCCAGCATTTT.

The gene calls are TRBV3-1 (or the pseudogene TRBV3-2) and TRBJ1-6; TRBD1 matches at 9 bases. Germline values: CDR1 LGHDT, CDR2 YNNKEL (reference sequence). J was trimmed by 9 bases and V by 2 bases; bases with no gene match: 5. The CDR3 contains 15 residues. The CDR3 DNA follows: TGTGCCAGCAGCCAACCGGGACAGGGAAGTTCACCCCTCCACTTT. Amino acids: CASSQPGQGSSPLHF.

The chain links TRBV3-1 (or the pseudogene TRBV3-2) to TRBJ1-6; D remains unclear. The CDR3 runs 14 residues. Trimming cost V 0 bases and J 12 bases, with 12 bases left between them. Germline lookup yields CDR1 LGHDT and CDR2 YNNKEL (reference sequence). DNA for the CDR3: TGTGCCAGCAGCCAAGATGCCACTCGACAACCCCTCCACTTT. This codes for CASSQDATRQPLHF.

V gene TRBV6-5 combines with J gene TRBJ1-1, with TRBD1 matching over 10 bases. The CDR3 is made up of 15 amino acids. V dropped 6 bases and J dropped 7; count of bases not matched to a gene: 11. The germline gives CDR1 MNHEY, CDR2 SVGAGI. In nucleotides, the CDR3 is TGTGCCAGCAGCAATATCCGGGACAGGGGAATTGAAGCTTTCTTT. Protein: CASSNIRDRGIEAFF.